The clone carrying this TCR beta chain was seen once. The antigen is undetermined. The data derive from a study of OX40 agonist ivuxolimab in advanced cancers. Study details: An agonistic human IgG2 monoclonal antibody against OX40 (CD134) was given. Patients received ivuxolimab, an intravenous treatment, every 2 weeks at 0.01 to 10 mg/kg. Study-level points and caveats: Partial responders at 0.1-3.0 mg/kg showed near-lowest clonal expansion. The CD4+ and CD8+ T cells in the blood had expanded clonally by week 6 at 0.1 to 3.0 mg/kg.

Looked up from germline, CDR1 is SGHDT and CDR2 is YYEEEE. Trimming removed 1 base at V and 7 bases at J, with 15 bases between. The CDR3 is 15 amino acids. Profiled with immunoSEQ multiplex PCR; TCRdb holds only in-frame clones, not every one. Of approximately 77,000 clones listed, around nine tenths were seen once; the top ten hold around 5.1%. The TCR sequence derives from an adult with an advanced solid tumor such as melanoma, head and neck, liver or kidney cancer. The rearrangement links TRBV5-6 to TRBJ1-5, with D unclear. This material consisted of CD4+ or CD8+ T cells sorted from blood, taken in a trial of the OX40 agonist ivuxolimab. The CDR3 sequence is CASSLYGRVRQPQHF. CDR3 in DNA: TGTGCCAGCAGCTTGTACGGGCGGGTTCGACAGCCCCAGCATTTT.